One sample yielded the 4 T cell receptor beta chains listed below, sequenced in a study of blood T cell repertoires in COVID-19. TCRdb's table, derived via immunoSEQ multiplex PCR, lists solely in-frame clones and lacks some. The data show more than 150,000 clones, with more than 80% seen just once and approximately 7.1% held by the top ten. The sample was peripheral blood. These receptors all come from a human donor in a cohort sampled during active COVID-19.

DNA for the CDR3: TGTGCCAGCAGCTTGACAGTCGATTCCTACAATGAGCAGTTCTTC. This codes for CASSLTVDSYNEQFF. The chain carries TRBV7-9 and TRBJ2-1, with a possible D match to TRBD1 (5 bases). V was shortened by 3 bases and J by 1 base, with 10 bases between the two germline ends. This CDR3 is built from 15 residues. Germline CDR1 and CDR2: SEHNR and FQNEAQ (reference sequence).

This sequence joins TRBV10-1 and TRBJ1-5; TRBD1 is a possible D gene (6 bases). Germline V gene lookup returns CDR1 WNHNN and CDR2 SYGVQD (reference sequence). Trimming took 2 bases from V and 5 from J, leaving 10 bases between them. This CDR3 has 14 residues. In DNA, the CDR3 is TGCGCCAGCAGTGAGCAGGGGTTCGATCAGCCCCAGCATTTT. This codes for CASSEQGFDQPQHF.

V and J are TRBV6-5 and TRBJ1-1; TRBD1 is a possible D gene (5 bases). The CDR3 totals 14 residues. The V and J ends lost 4 bases and 0 bases respectively, with 9 bases between them. Germline V gene lookup returns CDR1 MNHEY and CDR2 SVGAGI. Here the CDR3 reads CASSLTAMNTEAFF. CDR3 in DNA: TGTGCCAGCAGTTTGACAGCCATGAACACTGAAGCTTTCTTT.

The rearrangement joins TRBV5-1 to TRBJ2-1, with D perhaps matching TRBD2 (7 bases). Germline CDR1 and CDR2: SGHRS and YFSETQ. This CDR3 is built from 16 residues. V was shortened by 0 bases and J by 5 bases, with 15 bases between the two germline ends. CDR3 DNA sequence: TGCGCCAGCAGCTTGGTCGGCGGGGGCCCCAACAATGAGCAGTTCTTC. It specifies CASSLVGGGPNNEQFF.